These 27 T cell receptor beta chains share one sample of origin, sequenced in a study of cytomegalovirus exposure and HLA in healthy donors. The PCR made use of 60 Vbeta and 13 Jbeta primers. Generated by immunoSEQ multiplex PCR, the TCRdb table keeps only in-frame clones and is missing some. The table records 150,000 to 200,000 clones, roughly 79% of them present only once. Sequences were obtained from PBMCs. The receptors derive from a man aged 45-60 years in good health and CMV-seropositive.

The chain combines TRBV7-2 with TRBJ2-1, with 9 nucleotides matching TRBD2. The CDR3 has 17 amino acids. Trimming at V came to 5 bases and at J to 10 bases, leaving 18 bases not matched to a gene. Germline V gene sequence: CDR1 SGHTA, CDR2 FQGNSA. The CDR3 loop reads CASSPSLGRGGEGEQFF. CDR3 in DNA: TGTGCCAGCAGCCCCTCCTTGGGGCGGGGGGGGGAAGGGGAGCAGTTCTTC.

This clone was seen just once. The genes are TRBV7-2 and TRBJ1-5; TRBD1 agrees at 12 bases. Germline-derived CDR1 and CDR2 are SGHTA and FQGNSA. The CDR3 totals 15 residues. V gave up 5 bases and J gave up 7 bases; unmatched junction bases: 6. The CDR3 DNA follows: TGTGCCAGCAGCCCCGGGACAGGGGGCTACCAGCCCCAGCATTTT. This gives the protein CASSPGTGGYQPQHF.

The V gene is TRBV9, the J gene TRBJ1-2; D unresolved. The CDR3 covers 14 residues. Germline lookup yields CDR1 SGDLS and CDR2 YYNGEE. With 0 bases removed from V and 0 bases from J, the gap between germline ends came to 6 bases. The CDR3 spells CASSVDSANYGYTF. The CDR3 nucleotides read TGTGCCAGCAGCGTAGACTCGGCTAACTATGGCTACACCTTC.

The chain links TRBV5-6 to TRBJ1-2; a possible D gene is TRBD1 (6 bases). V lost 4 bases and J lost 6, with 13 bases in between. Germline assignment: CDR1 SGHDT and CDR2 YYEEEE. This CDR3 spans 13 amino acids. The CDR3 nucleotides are TGTGCCAGCAGCCCTGGACAGAGGGATGGCTACACCTTC. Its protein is CASSPGQRDGYTF.

CDR3 sequence: CASSLQGNSYEQYV. CDR3 nucleotide sequence: TGTGCCAGCAGTTTACAGGGGAATTCCTACGAGCAGTACGTC. V usage is TRBV6-1 and J usage is TRBJ2-7, with TRBD1 matching over 7 bases. Germline trimming cut 5 bases from V and 1 base from J; bases unmatched to any gene: 5. CDR3 size: 14 residues. Germline CDR1 reads MNHNS; CDR2 reads SASEGT.

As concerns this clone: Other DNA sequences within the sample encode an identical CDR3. The CDR3 DNA follows: TGCAGCGTTCCCCACTCAAGCTCCTACAATGAGCAGTTCTTC. It encodes CSVPHSSSYNEQFF. The chain employs TRBV29-1 and TRBJ2-1; D is uncertain. The CDR3 consists of 14 residues. With 5 bases removed from V and 0 bases from J, the gap between germline ends came to 11 bases. Germline CDR1 is SQVTM and CDR2 is ANQGSEA.

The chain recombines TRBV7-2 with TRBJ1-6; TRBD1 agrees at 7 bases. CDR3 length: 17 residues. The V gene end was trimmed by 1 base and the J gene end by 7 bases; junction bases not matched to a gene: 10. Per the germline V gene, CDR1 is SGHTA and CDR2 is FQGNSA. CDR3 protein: CASSLGVGDRINSPLHF. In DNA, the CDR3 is TGTGCCAGCAGCTTAGGAGTGGGGGACAGAATAAATTCACCCCTCCACTTT. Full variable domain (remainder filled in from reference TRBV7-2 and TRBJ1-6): GAGVSQSPSNKVTEKGKDVELRCDPISGHTALYWYRQSLGQGLEFLIYFQGNSAPDKSGLPSDRFSAERTGGSVSTLTIQRTQQEDSAVYLCASSLGVGDRINSPLHFGNGTRLTVT.

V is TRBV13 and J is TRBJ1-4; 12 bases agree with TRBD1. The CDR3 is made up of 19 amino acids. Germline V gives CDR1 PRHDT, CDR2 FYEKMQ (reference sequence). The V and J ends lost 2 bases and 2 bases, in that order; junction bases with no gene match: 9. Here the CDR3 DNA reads TGTGCCAGCAGCTTACGATCGGGACAGGGGGCCAGGACTAATGAAAAACTGTTTTTT. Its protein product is CASSLRSGQGARTNEKLFF.

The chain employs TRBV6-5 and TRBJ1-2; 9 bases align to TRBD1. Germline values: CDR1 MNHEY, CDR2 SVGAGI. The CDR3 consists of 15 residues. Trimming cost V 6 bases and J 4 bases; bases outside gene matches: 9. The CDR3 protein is CASSSRQGGAYGYTF. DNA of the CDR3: TGTGCCAGCAGCAGCCGACAGGGGGGAGCCTATGGCTACACCTTC.

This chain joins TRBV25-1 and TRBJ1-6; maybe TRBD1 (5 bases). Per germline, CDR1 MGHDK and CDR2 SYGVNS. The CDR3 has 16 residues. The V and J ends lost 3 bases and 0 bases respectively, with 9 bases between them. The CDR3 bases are TGTGCCAGCAGTGACCCGGGGGGCTCCTATAATTCACCCCTCCACTTT. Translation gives CASSDPGGSYNSPLHF. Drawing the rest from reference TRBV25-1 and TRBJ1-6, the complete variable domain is EADIYQTPRYLVIGTGKKITLECSQTMGHDKMYWYQQDPGMELHLIHYSYGVNSTEKGDLSSESTVSRIRTEHFPLTLESARPSHTSQYLCASSDPGGSYNSPLHFGNGTRLTVT.

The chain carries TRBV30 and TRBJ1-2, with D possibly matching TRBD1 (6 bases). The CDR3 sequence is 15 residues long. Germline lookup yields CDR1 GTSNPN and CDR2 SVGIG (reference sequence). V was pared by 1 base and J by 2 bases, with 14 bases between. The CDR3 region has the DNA TGTGCCTGGAGTGGCTTTTACCAGGGGAACTATGGCTACACCTTC. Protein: CAWSGFYQGNYGYTF. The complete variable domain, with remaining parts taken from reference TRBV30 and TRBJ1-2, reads SQTIHQWPATLVQPVGSPLSLECTVEGTSNPNLYWYRQAAGRGLQLLFYSVGIGQISSEVPQNLSASRPQDRQFILSSKKLLLSDSGFYLCAWSGFYQGNYGYTFGSGTRLTVV.

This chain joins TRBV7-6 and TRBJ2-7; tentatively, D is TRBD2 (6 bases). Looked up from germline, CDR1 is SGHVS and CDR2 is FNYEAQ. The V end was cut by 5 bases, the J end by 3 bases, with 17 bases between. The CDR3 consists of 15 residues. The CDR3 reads CASSQGGSGVYEQYV. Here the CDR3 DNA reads TGTGCCAGCAGCCAGGGCGGGTCGGGGGTCTACGAGCAGTACGTC.

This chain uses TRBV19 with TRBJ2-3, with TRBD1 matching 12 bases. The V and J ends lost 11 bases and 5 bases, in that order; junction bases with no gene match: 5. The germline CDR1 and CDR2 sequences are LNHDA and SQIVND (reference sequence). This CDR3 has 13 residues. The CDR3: CASWDRGQDTQYF. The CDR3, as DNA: TGTGCCTCATGGGACAGGGGGCAAGATACGCAGTATTTT.

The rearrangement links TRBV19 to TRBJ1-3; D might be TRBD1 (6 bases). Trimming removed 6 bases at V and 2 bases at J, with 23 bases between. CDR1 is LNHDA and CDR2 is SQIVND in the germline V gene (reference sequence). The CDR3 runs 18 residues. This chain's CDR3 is CASRPSFGQPGTGNTIYF. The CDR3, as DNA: TGTGCCAGTAGGCCCTCCTTCGGACAGCCGGGCACTGGAAACACCATATATTTT.

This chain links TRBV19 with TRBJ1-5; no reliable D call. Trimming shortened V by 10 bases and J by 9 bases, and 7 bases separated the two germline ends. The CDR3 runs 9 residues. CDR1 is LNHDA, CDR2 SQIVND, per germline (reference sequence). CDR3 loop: CATGRPQHF. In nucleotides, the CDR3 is TGTGCCACCGGTCGGCCCCAGCATTTT.

The CDR3 sequence: CASNRRLLETQYF. CDR3 bases: TGTGCCAGTAATAGGAGGTTGTTGGAGACCCAGTACTTC. The chain has TRBV19 and TRBJ2-5, with a tentative D call TRBD2 (5 bases). Germline V CDR1 and CDR2: LNHDA, SQIVND (reference sequence). The CDR3 contains 13 residues. Trimming cost V 7 bases and J 5 bases, with 14 bases left between them.

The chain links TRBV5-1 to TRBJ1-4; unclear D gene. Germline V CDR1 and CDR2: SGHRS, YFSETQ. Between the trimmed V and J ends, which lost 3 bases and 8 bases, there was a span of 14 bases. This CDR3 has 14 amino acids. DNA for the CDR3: TGCGCCAGCAGCTACGGCCGAGGGTGGGAAAAACTGTTTTTT. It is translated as CASSYGRGWEKLFF. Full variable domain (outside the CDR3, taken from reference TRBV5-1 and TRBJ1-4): KAGVTQTPRYLIKTRGQQVTLSCSPISGHRSVSWYQQTPGQGLQFLFEYFSETQRNKGNFPGRFSGRQFSNSRSEMNVSTLELGDSALYLCASSYGRGWEKLFFGSGTQLSVL.

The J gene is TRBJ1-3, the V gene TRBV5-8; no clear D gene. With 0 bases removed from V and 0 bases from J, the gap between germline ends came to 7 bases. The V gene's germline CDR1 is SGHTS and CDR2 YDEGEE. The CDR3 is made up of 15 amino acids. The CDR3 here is CASSLGHDSGNTIYF. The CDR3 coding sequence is TGTGCCAGCAGCTTGGGGCACGACTCTGGAAACACCATATATTTT.

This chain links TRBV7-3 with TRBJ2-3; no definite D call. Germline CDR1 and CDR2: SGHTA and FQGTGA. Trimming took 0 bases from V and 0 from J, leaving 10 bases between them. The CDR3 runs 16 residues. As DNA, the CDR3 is TGTGCCAGCAGCTTAACATTAACCGCGAGCACAGATACGCAGTATTTT. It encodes CASSLTLTASTDTQYF.

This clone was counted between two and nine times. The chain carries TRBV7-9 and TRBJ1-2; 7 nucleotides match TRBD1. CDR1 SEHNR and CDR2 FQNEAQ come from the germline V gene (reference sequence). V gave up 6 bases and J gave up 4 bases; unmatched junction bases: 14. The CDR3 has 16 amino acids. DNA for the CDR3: TGTGCCAGCAGTTTCAGGACAGGAATAAACTCCTATGGCTACACCTTC. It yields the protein CASSFRTGINSYGYTF.

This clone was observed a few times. CDR3 coding DNA: TGTGCCAGCAGCCGACAGGGGGCTCCCTACGAGCAGTACTTC. It is translated as CASSRQGAPYEQYF. The chain links TRBV5-8 to TRBJ2-7; 10 bases fit TRBD1. The germline V gene encodes CDR1 SGHTS and CDR2 YDEGEE. V lost 4 bases, J lost 2 bases, and 3 bases stayed unmatched. This CDR3 spans 14 amino acids.

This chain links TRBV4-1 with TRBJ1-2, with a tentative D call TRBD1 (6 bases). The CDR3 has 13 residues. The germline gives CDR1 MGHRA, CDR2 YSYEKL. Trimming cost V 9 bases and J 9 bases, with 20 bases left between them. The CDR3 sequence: CARKQGSRYSYTF. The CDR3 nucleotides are TGCGCCAGGAAACAGGGTAGTCGGTACAGCTACACCTTC.

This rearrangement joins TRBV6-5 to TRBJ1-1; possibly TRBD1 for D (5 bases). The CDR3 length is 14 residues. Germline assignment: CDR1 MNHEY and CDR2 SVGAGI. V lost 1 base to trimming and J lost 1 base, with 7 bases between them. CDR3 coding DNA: TGTGCCAGCAGTTACTTAGACAGGAACACTGAAGCTTTCTTT. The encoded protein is CASSYLDRNTEAFF.

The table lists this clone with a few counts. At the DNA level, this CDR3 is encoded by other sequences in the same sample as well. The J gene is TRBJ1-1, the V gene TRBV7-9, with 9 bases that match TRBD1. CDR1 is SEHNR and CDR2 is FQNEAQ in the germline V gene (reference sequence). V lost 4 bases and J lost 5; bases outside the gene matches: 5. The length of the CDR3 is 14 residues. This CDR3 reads CASSSDRGRTEAFF. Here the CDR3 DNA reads TGTGCCAGCAGCTCGGACAGGGGTCGAACTGAAGCTTTCTTT.

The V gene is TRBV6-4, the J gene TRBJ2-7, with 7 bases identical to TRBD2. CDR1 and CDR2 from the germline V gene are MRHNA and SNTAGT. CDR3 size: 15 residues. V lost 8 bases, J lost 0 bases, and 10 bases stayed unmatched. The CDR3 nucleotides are TGTGCCAGCCACTATGCTAGCGGTTACTCCTACGAGCAGTACGTC. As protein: CASHYASGYSYEQYV.

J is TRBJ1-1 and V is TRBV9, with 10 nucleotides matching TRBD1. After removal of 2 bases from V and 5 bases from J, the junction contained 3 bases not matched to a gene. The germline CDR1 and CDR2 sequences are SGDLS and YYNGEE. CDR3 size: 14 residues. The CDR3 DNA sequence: TGTGCCAGCAGCGTTCGGGACAGGGGAACTGAAGCTTTCTTT. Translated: CASSVRDRGTEAFF.

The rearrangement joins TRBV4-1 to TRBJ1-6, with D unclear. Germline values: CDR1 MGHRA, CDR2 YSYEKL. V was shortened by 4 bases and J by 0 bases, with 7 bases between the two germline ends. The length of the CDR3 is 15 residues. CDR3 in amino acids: CASSPRSSYNSPLHF. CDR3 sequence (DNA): TGCGCCAGCAGCCCTAGAAGCTCCTATAATTCACCCCTCCACTTT.